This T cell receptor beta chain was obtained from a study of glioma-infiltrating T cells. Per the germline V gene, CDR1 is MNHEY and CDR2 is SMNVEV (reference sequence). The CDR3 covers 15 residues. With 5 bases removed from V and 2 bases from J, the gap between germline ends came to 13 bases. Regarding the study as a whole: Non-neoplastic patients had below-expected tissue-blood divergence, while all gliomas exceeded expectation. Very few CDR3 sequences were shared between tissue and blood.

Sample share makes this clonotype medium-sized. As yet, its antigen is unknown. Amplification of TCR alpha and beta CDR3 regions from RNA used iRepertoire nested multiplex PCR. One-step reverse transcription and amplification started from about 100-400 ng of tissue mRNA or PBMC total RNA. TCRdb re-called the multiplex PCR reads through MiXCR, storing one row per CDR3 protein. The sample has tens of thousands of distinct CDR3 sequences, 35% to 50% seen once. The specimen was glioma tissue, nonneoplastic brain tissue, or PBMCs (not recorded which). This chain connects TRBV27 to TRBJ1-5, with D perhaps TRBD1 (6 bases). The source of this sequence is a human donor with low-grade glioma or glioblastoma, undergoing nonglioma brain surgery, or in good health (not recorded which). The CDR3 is CASSPYRVRNQPQHF. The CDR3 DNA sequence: TGTGCCAGCAGTCCCTACAGGGTCCGCAATCAGCCCCAGCATTTT.